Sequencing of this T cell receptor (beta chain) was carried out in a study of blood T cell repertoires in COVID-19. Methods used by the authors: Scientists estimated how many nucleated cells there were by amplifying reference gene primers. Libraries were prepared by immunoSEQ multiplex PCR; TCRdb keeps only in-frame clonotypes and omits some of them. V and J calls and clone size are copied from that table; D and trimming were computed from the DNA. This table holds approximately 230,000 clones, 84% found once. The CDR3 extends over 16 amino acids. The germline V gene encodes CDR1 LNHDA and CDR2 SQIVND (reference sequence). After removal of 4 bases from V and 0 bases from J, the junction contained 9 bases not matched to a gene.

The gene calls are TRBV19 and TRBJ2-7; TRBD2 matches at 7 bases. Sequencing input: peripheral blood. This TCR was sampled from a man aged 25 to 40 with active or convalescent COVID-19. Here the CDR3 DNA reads TGTGCCAGTAGTAAGGGTAGCGGGCGTACCTCCTACGAGCAGTACTTC. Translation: CASSKGSGRTSYEQYF.